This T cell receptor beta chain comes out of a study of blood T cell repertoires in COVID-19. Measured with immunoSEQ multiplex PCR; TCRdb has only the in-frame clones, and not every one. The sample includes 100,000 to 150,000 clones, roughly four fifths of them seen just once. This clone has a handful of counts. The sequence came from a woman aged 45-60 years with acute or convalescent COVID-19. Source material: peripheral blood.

CDR3: CASSTPGLAVLEQYF. Written as DNA, the CDR3 is TGTGCCAGCAGTACCCCGGGACTGGCGGTCCTAGAGCAGTACTTC. This chain uses TRBV28 with TRBJ2-7; a possible D gene is TRBD2 (6 bases). V was pared by 5 bases and J by 7 bases, with 21 bases between. From germline, CDR1 is MDHEN and CDR2 SYDVKM. This CDR3 has 15 residues.